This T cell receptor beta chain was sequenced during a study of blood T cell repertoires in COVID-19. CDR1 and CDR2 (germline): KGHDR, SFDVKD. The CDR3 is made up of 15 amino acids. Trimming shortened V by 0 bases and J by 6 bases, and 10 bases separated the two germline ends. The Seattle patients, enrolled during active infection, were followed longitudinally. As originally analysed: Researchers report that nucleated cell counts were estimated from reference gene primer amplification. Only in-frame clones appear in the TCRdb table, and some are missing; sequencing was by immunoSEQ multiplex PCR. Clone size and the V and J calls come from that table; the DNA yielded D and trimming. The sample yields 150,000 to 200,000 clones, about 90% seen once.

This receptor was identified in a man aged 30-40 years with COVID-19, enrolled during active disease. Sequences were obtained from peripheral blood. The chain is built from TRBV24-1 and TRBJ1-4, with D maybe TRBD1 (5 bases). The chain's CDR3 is CATSDLAGWDEKLFF. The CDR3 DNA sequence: TGTGCCACCAGTGATTTGGCAGGGTGGGATGAAAAACTGTTTTTT.